The 22 T cell receptor beta chains below come from one sample, sequenced in a study of cytomegalovirus exposure and HLA in healthy donors (dated by TCRdb to 2017 to 2019). Library generation was performed with the immunoSEQ multiplex PCR assay. For the multiplex PCR, a mixture combining 60 forward primers for TCR Vbeta segments and 13 reverse primers for TCR Jbeta segments was used. Held by TCRdb, this immuneACCESS table contains in-frame sequences only and omits some clones. Under half of the omission traces to an unresolved V gene where checked; the cause of the rest is unknown. The sample table records some 130,000 clones; around four fifths of these occur just once. The ten largest account for approximately 0.97% of the sample. Sequenced input: PBMCs. The origin of the receptors is a human donor in good health.

The chain combines TRBV6-5 with TRBJ1-1; perhaps TRBD1 as D (6 bases). The V end lost 0 bases, the J end lost 7 bases, and 15 bases lay between the germline ends. Per germline, CDR1 MNHEY and CDR2 SVGAGI. This CDR3 comprises 15 residues. CDR3 sequence (DNA): TGTGCCAGCAGTTACTCGATCGGGGGGCCTTTTGAAGCTTTCTTT. This codes for CASSYSIGGPFEAFF.

As for this clone: The junction does not match germline at one end; this may be a read error. The chain couples TRBV7-7 to TRBJ2-1, with TRBD1 matching 7 bases. The CDR3 totals 15 residues. Germline loops: CDR1 SSHAT, CDR2 FNYEAQ (reference sequence). In DNA form, the CDR3 reads TGTGCTAGCAGCTTAGCCCTAGGGCAGGGGGATGAGCAGTTCTTC. Translating gives CASSLALGQGDEQFF. The whole variable domain, remainder taken from reference TRBV7-7 and TRBJ2-1, is GAGVSQSPRYKVTKRGQDVTLRCDPISSHATLYWYQQALGQGPEFLTYFNYEAQPDKSGLPSDRFSAERPEGSISTLTIQRTEQRDSAMYRCASSLALGQGDEQFFGPGTRLTVL.

This chain connects TRBV11-2 to TRBJ2-3; D perhaps matches TRBD1 (5 bases). V lost 5 bases to trimming and J lost 0 bases, with 12 bases between them. The CDR3 is 15 amino acids. CDR1 SGHAT and CDR2 FQNNGV come from the germline V gene. CDR3 sequence (DNA): TGTGCCAGCAGCCCCTGGACATCTAGCACAGATACGCAGTATTTT. Translated, it gives CASSPWTSSTDTQYF.

The chain links TRBV7-6 to TRBJ1-1; D uncertain. Germline V gene data show CDR1 as SGHVS and CDR2 as FNYEAQ. This CDR3 contains 12 residues. V lost 6 bases to trimming and J lost 2 bases, with 7 bases between them. The CDR3 DNA follows: TGTGCCAGCAGTTCTTTTAACACTGAAGCTTTCTTT. Translating it yields CASSSFNTEAFF.

This clone was recorded a few times. This chain joins TRBV19 and TRBJ1-5; D remains ambiguous. Trimming removed 3 bases at V and 2 bases at J, with 14 bases between. CDR1 LNHDA and CDR2 SQIVND come from the germline V gene (reference sequence). This CDR3 has 16 amino acids. The CDR3 DNA reads TGTGCCAGTAGTATGCGGGGTAGCGGGGGCAATCAGCCCCAGCATTTT. Translating it yields CASSMRGSGGNQPQHF.

This clone has only one observation. The V gene is TRBV9, the J gene TRBJ2-4; D is perhaps TRBD1 (6 bases). Germline V gene data show CDR1 as SGDLS and CDR2 as YYNGEE. This CDR3 is 15 amino acids long. The V and J ends lost 3 bases and 0 bases respectively, with 10 bases between them. As DNA, the CDR3 is TGTGCCAGCAGCGCAGGGGTTGTAGCCAAAAACATTCAGTACTTC. Translated, it gives CASSAGVVAKNIQYF.

The chain couples TRBV2 to TRBJ2-7, with 8 bases identical to TRBD2. With V trimmed by 7 bases and J by 1 base, 9 bases remained unmatched. The CDR3 runs to 15 residues. CDR1 is SNHLY and CDR2 is FYNNEI in the germline V gene. The CDR3 is CASTRGGLGSYEQYF. The CDR3 bases are TGTGCCAGCACTCGAGGGGGACTAGGTTCCTACGAGCAGTACTTC.

This clone appeared once. The chain recombines TRBV19 with TRBJ1-2; D possibly corresponds to TRBD1 (5 bases). The CDR3 loop spans 13 amino acids. V lost 5 bases to trimming and J lost 6 bases, with 13 bases between them. Germline V gives CDR1 LNHDA, CDR2 SQIVND (reference sequence). The CDR3 region has the DNA TGTGCCAGTAGTTCGGCGGGACGGGATGGCTACACCTTC. Its protein product is CASSSAGRDGYTF.

The chain employs TRBV9 and TRBJ2-1, with D possibly being TRBD2 (5 bases). The germline gives CDR1 SGDLS, CDR2 YYNGEE. Between the trimmed V and J ends, which lost 1 base and 3 bases, there was a span of 17 bases. The CDR3 is 17 amino acids. CDR3 bases: TGTGCCAGCAGCGTATACGTGCCGGGGATCCTCTACAATGAGCAGTTCTTC. Translating it yields CASSVYVPGILYNEQFF.

The chain has TRBV19 and TRBJ2-1; TRBD2 might be the D (6 bases). The V gene lost 6 bases and the J gene lost 2 bases, with 11 bases spanning the gap. The CDR3 covers 14 residues. CDR1 is LNHDA, CDR2 SQIVND, per germline (reference sequence). CDR3 in amino acids: CASRPAGPYNEQFF. The CDR3 coding sequence is TGTGCCAGTAGGCCAGCGGGCCCCTACAATGAGCAGTTCTTC.

This chain connects TRBV9 to TRBJ1-5; TRBD1 matches 10 bases. The CDR3 is 14 residues long. Looked up from germline, CDR1 is SGDLS and CDR2 is YYNGEE. V shed 3 bases and J 7 bases; nucleotides not matched to a gene: 4. The chain's CDR3 is CASSATGGRQPQHF. Here the CDR3 DNA reads TGTGCCAGCAGCGCGACAGGGGGCCGGCAGCCCCAGCATTTT.

The rearrangement joins TRBV6-6 to TRBJ1-5, with D perhaps matching TRBD1 (6 bases). V lost 2 bases, J lost 4 bases, and 9 bases lay in between. This CDR3 has 14 residues. The germline V gene encodes CDR1 MNHNY and CDR2 SVGAGI (reference sequence). CDR3 nucleotide sequence: TGTGCCAGCAGTTACCCCGGACAGAATCAGCCCCAGCATTTT. Residues: CASSYPGQNQPQHF.

The chain combines TRBV27 with TRBJ2-7, with 8 bases matching TRBD1. Germline lookup yields CDR1 MNHEY and CDR2 SMNVEV (reference sequence). V lost 10 bases to trimming and J lost 4 bases; unmatched junction nucleotides: 15. This CDR3 is 15 amino acids long. The CDR3 spells CANKPRTGGIYEQYF. DNA of the CDR3: TGTGCCAACAAACCTAGAACAGGGGGTATTTACGAGCAGTACTTC.

The rearrangement joins TRBV28 to TRBJ1-5, with TRBD1 identical over 10 bases. The CDR3 has 15 residues. Germline lookup yields CDR1 MDHEN and CDR2 SYDVKM. V was pared by 5 bases and J by 5 bases, with 6 bases of the junction left unmatched. CDR3 bases: TGTGCCAGCAGTAGGACAGGGGGTAGGTATCAGCCCCAGCATTTT. Translating gives CASSRTGGRYQPQHF.

V and J are TRBV28 and TRBJ2-5; D gene ambiguous. V was trimmed by 5 bases and J by 0 bases, leaving 10 bases between them. CDR1 MDHEN and CDR2 SYDVKM come from the germline V gene. The CDR3 covers 14 residues. The CDR3 region is CASSTMIYQETQYF. In DNA, the CDR3 is TGTGCCAGCAGTACTATGATTTACCAAGAGACCCAGTACTTC. The entire variable domain, with the rest obtained from reference TRBV28 and TRBJ2-5, is as follows: DVKVTQSSRYLVKRTGEKVFLECVQDMDHENMFWYRQDPGLGLRLIYFSYDVKMKEKGDIPEGYSVSREKKERFSLILESASTNQTSMYLCASSTMIYQETQYFGPGTRLLVL.

V is TRBV11-2 and J is TRBJ1-5; D uncertain. CDR1 SGHAT and CDR2 FQNNGV come from the germline V gene. The length of the CDR3 is 13 residues. V was cut by 2 bases and J by 5 bases, with 7 bases left in between. In DNA, the CDR3 is TGTGCCAGCAGCTTAAACTCCTATCAGCCCCAGCATTTT. Its translation is CASSLNSYQPQHF.

Only one count was recorded for this clone. This sequence joins TRBV4-2 and TRBJ2-7, with D perhaps matching TRBD1 (6 bases). Trimming removed 3 bases from V and 0 bases from J, with 15 bases in between. CDR3 length equals 16 residues. Germline V gives CDR1 LGHNA, CDR2 YNFKEQ. CDR3: CASSQIQGPFSYEQYF. CDR3 bases: TGTGCCAGCAGCCAGATCCAGGGGCCGTTCTCCTACGAGCAGTACTTC.

V and J are TRBV19 and TRBJ2-7, with D tentatively TRBD2 (5 bases). This CDR3 has 13 residues. In germline, CDR1 is LNHDA, CDR2 SQIVND (reference sequence). The V and J ends lost 6 bases and 0 bases respectively, with 9 bases between them. The CDR3 nucleotides read TGTGCCAGTAGGAACAGCGGCTCCTACGAGCAGTACTTC. Translated, it gives CASRNSGSYEQYF.

This rearrangement joins TRBV6-1 to TRBJ1-4; a possible D gene is TRBD1 (5 bases). The CDR3 is 13 residues long. V shed 7 bases and J shed 8 bases, with 14 bases lying between them. The germline gives CDR1 MNHNS, CDR2 SASEGT. The CDR3: CASKGLLREKLFF. CDR3 DNA sequence: TGTGCCAGCAAGGGACTATTGCGGGAAAAACTGTTTTTT.

The CDR3 region is CASSLLPSGDNEQFF. CDR3 bases: TGCGCCAGCAGCTTGTTACCATCCGGGGACAATGAGCAGTTCTTC. The rearrangement uses TRBV5-1 and TRBJ2-1; a weak D match, TRBD2 (5 bases). The germline CDR1 and CDR2 sequences are SGHRS and YFSETQ. Trimming cost V 1 base and J 5 bases, with 13 bases left between them. This CDR3 has 15 amino acids.

The V call is TRBV6-1, the J call TRBJ1-1; 9 bases are shared with TRBD1. Trimming took 2 bases from V and 2 from J; bases not matched to a gene: 9. The CDR3 consists of 17 residues. Germline CDR1 is MNHNS and CDR2 is SASEGT. The CDR3 coding sequence is TGTGCCAGCAGTGAATATAAGCCGGGACAGGGCAACACTGAAGCTTTCTTT. It is translated as CASSEYKPGQGNTEAFF.

This sequence joins TRBV7-2 and TRBJ1-5; 9 positions match TRBD1. Germline loops: CDR1 SGHTA, CDR2 FQGNSA. The CDR3 is made up of 16 amino acids. The V gene end was trimmed by 0 bases and the J gene end by 8 bases; junction bases not matched to a gene: 8. CDR3 in DNA: TGTGCCAGCAGCTTAGCTCCGGGACAGGGCCTAAAGCCCCAGCATTTT. Protein: CASSLAPGQGLKPQHF.